This T cell receptor (beta chain) was recovered during a study of T cells in women clearing cervical HPV infection. Study-wide background: Controls were women whose single incident HPV16 infection cleared within 12 months without precancer or cancer.

TCRdb keeps only in-frame clones here, not all; method: immunoSEQ multiplex PCR. Its table lists about 18,000 clones. CDR3 length equals 15 residues. Losses at the gene ends were 5 bases for V and 6 bases for J; bases not matched to a gene: 7. Germline V CDR1 and CDR2: SGHAT, FQNNGV. Turning to this clone: From the germline J gene comes the end of the CDR3, since the read stops 3 residues before it.

Material for sequencing was blood buffy coat. The source is a woman aged 18 to 75 with a cervical HPV16 infection that either progressed to CIN3+ or cleared (not recorded which). The chain couples TRBV11-2 to TRBJ2-1, with 10 bases aligning to TRBD2. CDR3 loop: CASSQTSGVFNEQFF. Partial CDR3 DNA: TGTGCCAGCAGCCAAACTAGCGGGGTGTTCAATGAG.